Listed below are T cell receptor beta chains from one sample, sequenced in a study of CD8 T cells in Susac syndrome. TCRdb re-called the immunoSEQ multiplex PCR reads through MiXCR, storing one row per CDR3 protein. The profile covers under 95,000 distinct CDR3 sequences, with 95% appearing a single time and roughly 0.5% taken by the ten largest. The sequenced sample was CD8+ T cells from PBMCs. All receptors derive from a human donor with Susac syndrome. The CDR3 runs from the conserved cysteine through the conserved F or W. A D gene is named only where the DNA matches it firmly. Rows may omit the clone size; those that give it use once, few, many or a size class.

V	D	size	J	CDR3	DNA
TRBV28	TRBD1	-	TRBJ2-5	CASSPGQTTETQYF	TGTGCCAGCAGCCCGGGACAGACGACCGAGACCCAGTACTTC
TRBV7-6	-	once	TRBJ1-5	CASSFWSNQPQHF	TGTGCCAGCAGCTTTTGGAGCAATCAGCCCCAGCATTTT
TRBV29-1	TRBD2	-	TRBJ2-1	CSVGASGSSYNEQFF	TGCAGCGTCGGAGCTAGCGGGAGCTCCTACAATGAGCAGTTCTTC
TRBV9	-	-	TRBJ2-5	CASSAQETQYF	TGTGCCAGCAGCGCCCAAGAGACCCAGTACTTC
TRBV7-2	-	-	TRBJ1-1	CASSAETSASGPEAFF	TGTGCCAGCAGCGCGGAGACGTCCGCCAGCGGACCTGAAGCTTTCTTT
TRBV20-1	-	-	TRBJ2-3	CSAPFINMGTQYF	TGCAGTGCTCCCTTTATTAATATGGGTACGCAGTATTTT
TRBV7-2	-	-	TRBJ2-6	CASRSGANVLTF	TGTGCCAGCAGGTCTGGGGCCAACGTCCTGACTTTC
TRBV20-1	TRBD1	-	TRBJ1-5	CSARDYSGQGDYQPQHF	TGCAGTGCTAGAGACTACTCGGGACAGGGCGACTATCAGCCCCAGCATTTT
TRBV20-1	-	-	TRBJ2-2	CSARGSAGLYTGELFF	TGCAGTGCTAGAGGGAGTGCAGGGCTGTACACCGGGGAGCTGTTTTTT
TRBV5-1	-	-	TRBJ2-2	CASSPLGGWNTGELFF	TGCGCCAGCAGCCCTCTAGGGGGATGGAACACCGGGGAGCTGTTTTTT
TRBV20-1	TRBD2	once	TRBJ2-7	CSARDRTSGRSYEQYF	TGCAGTGCTAGAGATAGGACTAGCGGACGATCCTACGAGCAGTACTTC
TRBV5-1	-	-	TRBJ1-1	CASSSLTTEAFF	TGCGCCAGCAGCTCTCTGACAACTGAAGCTTTCTTT
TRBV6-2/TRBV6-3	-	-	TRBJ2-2	CASSYNTGELFF	TGTGCCAGCAGTTATAACACCGGGGAGCTGTTTTTT
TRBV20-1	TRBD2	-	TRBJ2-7	CSARDAGLAGSPAYEQYF	TGCAGTGCTAGAGATGCTGGCCTAGCGGGAAGCCCTGCCTACGAGCAGTACTTC
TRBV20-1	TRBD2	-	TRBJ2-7	CSALPSLAGESHEQYF	TGCAGTGCTCTTCCGTCCCTAGCGGGAGAGTCCCACGAGCAGTACTTC
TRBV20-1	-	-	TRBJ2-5	CSAMDFSWETQYF	TGCAGTGCTATGGACTTCTCGTGGGAGACCCAGTACTTC
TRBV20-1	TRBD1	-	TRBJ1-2	CSATLQGVATF	TGCAGTGCTACCTTACAGGGGGTCGCCACCTTC
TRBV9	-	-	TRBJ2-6	CASSVETVRVSGANVLTF	TGTGCCAGCAGCGTAGAAACCGTGCGGGTATCTGGGGCCAACGTCCTGACTTTC
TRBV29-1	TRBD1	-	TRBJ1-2	CSVVSRGYGYTF	TGCAGCGTTGTATCCAGGGGGTATGGCTACACCTTC
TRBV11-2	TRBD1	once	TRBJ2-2	CASSSITGVSYTGELFF	TGTGCCAGCAGCTCAATAACAGGGGTTTCCTACACCGGGGAGCTGTTTTTT
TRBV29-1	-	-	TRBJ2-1	CSVELTSLGGEQFF	TGCAGCGTTGAGTTAACTAGCCTGGGGGGTGAGCAGTTCTTC
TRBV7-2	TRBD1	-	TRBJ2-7	CASSSGQGFDEQYF	TGTGCCAGCAGCTCGGGACAGGGTTTCGACGAGCAGTACTTC
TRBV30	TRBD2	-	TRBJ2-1	CAWHIESSGDEQFF	TGTGCCTGGCATATCGAGTCTAGCGGCGATGAGCAGTTCTTC
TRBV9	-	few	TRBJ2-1	CASSPGGNEQFF	TGTGCCAGCTCCCCGGGTGGAAATGAGCAGTTCTTC
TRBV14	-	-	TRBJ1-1	CASSQEFTGNTEAFF	TGTGCCAGCAGCCAAGAATTTACAGGGAACACTGAAGCTTTCTTT
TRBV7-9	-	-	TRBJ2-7	CASSSTGTQPSYEQYF	TGTGCCAGCAGCTCCACGGGGACACAGCCCTCCTACGAGCAGTACTTC
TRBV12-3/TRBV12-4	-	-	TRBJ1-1	CASSFVGQVNTEAFF	TGTGCCAGCAGTTTTGTAGGCCAGGTGAACACTGAAGCTTTCTTT
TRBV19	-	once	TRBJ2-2	CASTGVLNTGELFF	TGTGCCAGTACAGGGGTCCTGAACACCGGGGAGCTGTTTTTT
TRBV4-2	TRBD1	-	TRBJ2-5	CASRRSQGASETQYF	TGTGCCAGCAGACGATCTCAGGGGGCGAGTGAGACCCAGTACTTC
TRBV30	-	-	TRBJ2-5	CAWSDGTQYF	TGTGCCTGGAGTGATGGGACCCAGTACTTC
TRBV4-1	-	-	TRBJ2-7	CASSQVQGYEQYF	TGCGCCAGCAGCCAAGTACAAGGCTACGAGCAGTACTTC
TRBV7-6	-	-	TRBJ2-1	CASSLVEDSYNEQFF	TGTGCCAGCAGCTTGGTTGAAGACTCCTACAATGAGCAGTTCTTC
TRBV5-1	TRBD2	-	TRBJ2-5	CASKELPTSGQETQYF	TGCGCCAGCAAGGAGTTACCGACTAGCGGACAGGAGACCCAGTACTTC
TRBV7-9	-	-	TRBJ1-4	CASSLAPTDEKLFF	TGTGCCAGCAGCTTAGCCCCGACGGATGAAAAACTGTTTTTT
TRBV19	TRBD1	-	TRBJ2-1	CASSLGTGFYNEQFF	TGTGCCAGTAGCCTCGGGACAGGGTTTTACAATGAGCAGTTCTTC
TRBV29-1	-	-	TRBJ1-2	CSVVVYGYTF	TGCAGCGTTGTGGTCTATGGCTACACCTTC
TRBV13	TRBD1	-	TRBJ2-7	CASSTGVRDRAYEQYF	TGTGCCAGCAGCACTGGGGTCCGGGACAGGGCCTACGAGCAGTACTTC
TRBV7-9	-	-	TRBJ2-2	CASSAWELFF	TGTGCCAGCAGCGCCTGGGAGCTGTTTTTT
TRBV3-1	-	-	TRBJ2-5	CASSPPSWETQYF	TGTGCCAGCAGCCCCCCTAGCTGGGAGACCCAGTACTTC
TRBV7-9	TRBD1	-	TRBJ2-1	CASSLNEGAPRGEQFF	TGTGCCAGCAGCTTAAACGAGGGGGCACCTCGGGGTGAGCAGTTCTTC
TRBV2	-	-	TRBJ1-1	CASSDIQGAVGEAFF	TGTGCCAGCAGTGATATCCAGGGTGCAGTCGGTGAAGCTTTCTTT
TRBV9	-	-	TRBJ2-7	CASSVFDGDEQYF	TGTGCCAGCAGCGTCTTCGACGGGGACGAGCAGTACTTC
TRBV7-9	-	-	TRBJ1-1	CASSLQATRIEDFF	TGTGCCAGCAGCCTTCAAGCCACTCGAATTGAGGATTTCTTT
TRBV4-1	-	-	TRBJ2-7	CASSQEARLYEQYF	TGCGCCAGCAGCCAAGAAGCGAGGCTCTACGAGCAGTACTTC
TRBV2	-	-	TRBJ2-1	CASSAGVDNEQFF	TGTGCCAGCAGTGCAGGGGTGGACAATGAGCAGTTCTTC
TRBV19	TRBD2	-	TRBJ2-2	CASERGNTGELFF	TGTGCCAGTGAGCGGGGGAACACCGGGGAGCTGTTTTTT
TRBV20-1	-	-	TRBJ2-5	CSVFTGAGQTQYF	TGCAGTGTTTTTACAGGTGCGGGGCAGACCCAGTACTTC
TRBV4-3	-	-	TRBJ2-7	CASSQDRDAYEQYF	TGCGCCAGCAGCCAAGACCGGGACGCATACGAGCAGTACTTC
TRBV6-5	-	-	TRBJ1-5	CASSFLGQPQHF	TGTGCCAGCAGTTTCCTCGGTCAGCCCCAGCATTTT
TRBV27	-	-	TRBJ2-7	CASSFSPEGHEQYF	TGTGCCAGCAGTTTTTCCCCGGAGGGACACGAGCAGTACTTC
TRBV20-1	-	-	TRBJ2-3	CSARDLTTDTQYF	TGCAGTGCTAGAGACCTAACCACAGATACGCAGTATTTT
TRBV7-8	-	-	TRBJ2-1	CASSLEAGIYNEQFF	TGTGCCAGCAGCTTAGAGGCGGGCATCTACAATGAGCAGTTCTTC
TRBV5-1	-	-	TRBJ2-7	CASSITGYAGDEQYF	TGCGCCAGCAGCATAACAGGGTACGCGGGGGACGAGCAGTACTTC
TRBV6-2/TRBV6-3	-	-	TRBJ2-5	CASRDLVQETQYF	TGTGCCAGCAGGGACCTGGTACAAGAGACCCAGTACTTC